Below, 28 T cell receptor beta chains from the same sample are listed, as sequenced in a study of T-cell reconstitution after alpha-beta-depleted transplantation in children. Using unique molecular identifiers, the investigators prepared the TCRbeta library. TCRdb analysed the PCR reads with MiXCR anew, one entry per CDR3 protein. The data show hundreds of thousands of distinct CDR3 sequences, roughly 15% seen once. The sample consisted of PBMCs, mostly from graft donor cells, taken 360 days after TCRalphabeta/CD19-depleted stem cell transplant. These receptors were collected from a male patient under 10 years old who had a stem cell transplant for acute lymphoblastic leukemia, so the T cells may come from the graft donor.

This clonotype has more than one count but fewer than ten. This chain links TRBV12-3 or TRBV12-4 with TRBJ2-2, with unresolved D. This CDR3 comprises 14 residues. With 5 bases removed from V and 3 bases from J, the gap between germline ends came to 10 bases. The CDR3 DNA reads as TGTGCCAGCAGTCCTTCCGCCCACACCGGGGAGCTGTTTTTT. As protein: CASSPSAHTGELFF.

The J gene is TRBJ1-1, the V gene TRBV29-1, with D uncertain. V lost 5 bases to trimming and J lost 5 bases, with 9 bases between them. The CDR3 runs 11 residues. The germline V gene has CDR1 SQVTM and CDR2 ANQGSEA. The CDR3 coding sequence is TGCAGCGTTTTGAGGGTAACTGAAGCTTTCTTT. Translating gives CSVLRVTEAFF.

V and J are TRBV4-2 and TRBJ1-5; D is undetermined. Trimming cost V 0 bases and J 0 bases, with 12 bases left between them. The CDR3 has 17 amino acids. Germline V lookup: CDR1 LGHNA, CDR2 YNFKEQ. CDR3 DNA sequence: TGTGCCAGCAGCCAAGATATCGCGACCATTAGCAATCAGCCCCAGCATTTT. Translated, it gives CASSQDIATISNQPQHF.

The chain is built from TRBV7-9 and TRBJ2-4; tentatively, D is TRBD1 or TRBD2 (5 bases each). Per germline, CDR1 SEHNR and CDR2 FQNEAQ (reference sequence). The CDR3 covers 14 residues. Trimming removed 7 bases at V and 8 bases at J, with 18 bases between. Here the CDR3 DNA reads TGTGCCAGCAACCCCCTCAGGGTGGGAGACATTCAGTACTTC. Amino acids: CASNPLRVGDIQYF.

In its sample, this clonotype was seen a few times. The chain couples TRBV15 to TRBJ2-1, with TRBD1 matching over 9 bases. Germline values: CDR1 LNHNV, CDR2 YYDKDF (reference sequence). V lost 3 bases to trimming and J lost 7 bases; unmatched junction nucleotides: 10. CDR3 length: 16 amino acids. CDR3 protein: CATSRDRGGAANEQFF. In DNA, the CDR3 is TGTGCCACCAGCAGGGACAGGGGTGGAGCGGCAAATGAGCAGTTCTTC.

The sample holds a few counts of this clonotype. The V and J genes are TRBV2 and TRBJ2-5, with D perhaps TRBD1 or TRBD2 (7 bases each). Trimming cost V 11 bases and J 4 bases, with 17 bases left between them. This CDR3 is built from 13 residues. CDR1 is SNHLY and CDR2 is FYNNEI in the germline V gene. DNA of the CDR3: TGTGCCGGGGAGGGACAGACTTTAGAGACCCAGTACTTC. The encoded protein is CAGEGQTLETQYF.

The J gene is TRBJ2-7, the V gene TRBV15, with D possibly being TRBD1 (6 bases). CDR1 is LNHNV and CDR2 is YYDKDF in the germline V gene (reference sequence). This CDR3 spans 17 amino acids. Trimming shortened V by 0 bases and J by 3 bases, and 18 bases separated the two germline ends. The CDR3 DNA reads TGTGCCACCAGCAGAGAACAGGGTCGGATTTCCCTCTACGAGCAGTACTTC. This sequence encodes CATSREQGRISLYEQYF.

This clonotype was observed a handful of times. V is TRBV28 and J is TRBJ2-5; a weak D match, TRBD2 (6 bases). The V end was cut by 2 bases, the J end by 5 bases, with 15 bases between. The germline V gene encodes CDR1 MDHEN and CDR2 SYDVKM. The CDR3 spans 15 residues. CDR3 region: CASSLVGSGIETQYF. CDR3 DNA sequence: TGTGCCAGCAGTTTAGTCGGGAGTGGGATTGAGACCCAGTACTTC.

The sample holds a few counts of this clonotype. V gene TRBV4-1 combines with J gene TRBJ2-7; tentative D call: TRBD1 (5 bases). CDR3 length: 13 residues. The V gene's germline CDR1 is MGHRA and CDR2 YSYEKL. V was clipped by 5 bases and J by 9 bases, with 17 bases between them. This CDR3 reads CASSRIQGRGQYF. CDR3 coding DNA: TGCGCCAGCAGCAGGATTCAGGGAAGGGGGCAGTACTTC.

This clonotype has more than one count but fewer than ten. The chain carries TRBV5-1 and TRBJ2-2; TRBD1 aligns across 8 bases. The CDR3 has 17 residues. V gave up 1 base and J gave up 6 bases; unmatched junction bases: 11. Per germline, CDR1 SGHRS and CDR2 YFSETQ. The CDR3 bases are TGCGCCAGCAGCTTGTACTTCGGACAGGGTATCGCCGGGGAGCTGTTTTTT. Its protein product is CASSLYFGQGIAGELFF.

The chain uses TRBV7-2 and TRBJ1-2; possibly TRBD1 for D (5 bases). This CDR3 has 15 residues. The V end lost 2 bases, the J end lost 2 bases, and 12 bases lay between the germline ends. Germline-derived CDR1 and CDR2 are SGHTA and FQGNSA. The CDR3 loop is CASSLWEGMNYGYTF. DNA of the CDR3: TGTGCCAGCAGCTTATGGGAGGGGATGAACTATGGCTACACCTTC.

This clonotype was found a few times. CDR3 bases: TGTGCCAGCAGTTACTTCTCGGGTACCGGGGAGCTGTTTTTT. This encodes CASSYFSGTGELFF. V usage is TRBV6-2 or TRBV6-3 and J usage is TRBJ2-2; D not resolved. V dropped 1 base and J dropped 5 bases, with 8 bases sitting between them. Germline V gives CDR1 MNHEY, CDR2 SVGEGT. The CDR3 runs 14 residues.

This clonotype was counted at least ten times. The chain combines TRBV12-3 or TRBV12-4 with TRBJ2-3, with 7 bases aligning to TRBD1. The CDR3 is 16 amino acids. The V segment lost 7 bases and the J segment 4 bases; nucleotides outside the gene matches: 14. CDR3 DNA: TGTGCCAGCACCTGGCAGGGGGTCGAGAATCCAGATACGCAGTATTTT. Residues: CASTWQGVENPDTQYF.

This clonotype was seen more than once but under ten times. The rearrangement links TRBV11-1 to TRBJ2-1; weak D call: TRBD2 (5 bases). The CDR3 covers 17 residues. The germline gives CDR1 SGHAT, CDR2 FQDESV (reference sequence). The ends were cut back, 5 bases at V and 8 bases at J, with 25 bases in the middle. As DNA, the CDR3 is TGTGCCAGCAGCCCTAGTAGTGGCTGGCGGGCGGGCCATGAGCAGTTCTTC. Translated: CASSPSSGWRAGHEQFF.

This clonotype was recorded at least ten times. The chain carries TRBV18 and TRBJ2-7; tentative D call: TRBD2 (6 bases). Trimming removed 8 bases from V and 0 bases from J, with 11 bases in between. Germline-derived CDR1 and CDR2 are KGHSH and LQKENI. This CDR3 region has 13 residues. CDR3 sequence (DNA): TGTGCCAGCAGCCCCGGGGGCTCCTACGAGCAGTACTTC. Amino acid sequence: CASSPGGSYEQYF.

This clonotype was counted ten times or more. The chain carries TRBV3-1 and TRBJ1-5, with D maybe TRBD1 (5 bases). Germline V gene lookup returns CDR1 LGHDT and CDR2 YNNKEL (reference sequence). The CDR3 loop spans 14 amino acids. Deletions cut 3 bases from V and 7 bases from J, with 13 bases between. CDR3: CASSQMAGKQPQHF. The CDR3 DNA sequence: TGTGCCAGCAGCCAGATGGCAGGGAAACAGCCCCAGCATTTT.

This clonotype was observed a handful of times. CDR3 coding DNA: TGCGCCAGCAGCCCATGGAACAGCGCCGGGGAGCTGTTTTTT. This encodes CASSPWNSAGELFF. This chain connects TRBV4-3 to TRBJ2-2; D gene unclear. This CDR3 contains 14 residues. V shed 4 bases and J shed 6 bases, with 12 bases lying between them. The germline V gene encodes CDR1 LGHNA and CDR2 YSLEER.

The chain combines TRBV29-1 with TRBJ2-3; 7 nucleotides match TRBD1. V shed 7 bases, J shed 6 bases, and the junction held 16 bases outside the gene matches. Per germline, CDR1 SQVTM and CDR2 ANQGSEA. This CDR3 contains 15 residues. In DNA, the CDR3 is TGCAGCGGGACACGGACAGGCCGGGGAGCGGATACGCAGTATTTT. Protein product: CSGTRTGRGADTQYF.

Only a few counts were recorded for this clonotype. V usage is TRBV12-3 or TRBV12-4 and J usage is TRBJ2-2; no clear D gene. CDR3 length: 14 residues. Trimming stripped 1 base from V and 8 bases from J, with 11 bases between. The CDR3 is CASSLGGVGGELFF. The CDR3 DNA reads as TGTGCCAGCAGTTTAGGGGGTGTGGGGGGGGAGCTGTTTTTT.

This clonotype has only a few counts. V and J are TRBV11-2 and TRBJ1-4; 7 bases map to TRBD1. The CDR3 loop spans 15 amino acids. V lost 5 bases to trimming and J lost 3 bases; unmatched junction nucleotides: 6. Germline lookup yields CDR1 SGHAT and CDR2 FQNNGV. The CDR3 coding sequence is TGTGCCAGCAGCCTGGGGACAGCCCCTAATGAAAAACTGTTTTTT. Translated, it gives CASSLGTAPNEKLFF.

This clonotype was detected ten times or more. The chain has TRBV4-3 and TRBJ2-1; 13 nucleotides align to TRBD2. The germline V gene encodes CDR1 LGHNA and CDR2 YSLEER. The CDR3 has 17 amino acids. V shed 0 bases and J 7 bases; nucleotides not matched to a gene: 6. The CDR3 is CASSQDRGLAGKNEQFF. The CDR3 bases are TGCGCCAGCAGCCAAGATAGGGGACTAGCGGGAAAGAATGAGCAGTTCTTC.

A few counts support this clonotype. V is TRBV19 and J is TRBJ2-2; D is ambiguous. The CDR3 sequence is 15 residues long. V was trimmed by 2 bases and J by 6 bases, leaving 13 bases between them. Germline V gene sequence: CDR1 LNHDA, CDR2 SQIVND (reference sequence). This CDR3 is CASSISRLAAGELFF. DNA for the CDR3: TGTGCCAGTAGTATATCGCGGCTCGCGGCCGGGGAGCTGTTTTTT.

This clonotype was observed a handful of times. This chain joins TRBV12-3 or TRBV12-4 and TRBJ2-7; D may be TRBD1 or TRBD2 (5 bases each). V was trimmed by 6 bases and J by 4 bases, leaving 16 bases between them. The CDR3 covers 14 residues. CDR3: CASSLPGPSYEQYF. CDR3 coding DNA: TGTGCCAGCAGCTTACCGGGACCTTCTTACGAGCAGTACTTC.

The chain is built from TRBV12-3 or TRBV12-4 and TRBJ2-1; 7 bases match TRBD2. The CDR3 has 13 residues. The ends lost 11 bases at V and 4 bases at J; junction bases unmatched: 8. The CDR3 here is CAVREARYNEQFF. In nucleotides, the CDR3 is TGTGCCGTCCGGGAGGCGAGGTACAATGAGCAGTTCTTC.

This chain joins TRBV29-1 and TRBJ2-5, with D tentatively TRBD2 (7 bases). Per germline, CDR1 SQVTM and CDR2 ANQGSEA. Trimming shortened V by 5 bases and J by 1 base, and 11 bases separated the two germline ends. This CDR3 spans 13 amino acids. The CDR3 region is CSVQGGGQETQYF. The CDR3 DNA reads as TGCAGCGTTCAGGGAGGGGGCCAAGAGACCCAGTACTTC. The variable domain in full, with the rest retrieved from reference TRBV29-1 and TRBJ2-5, is SAVISQKPSRDICQRGTSLTIQCQVDSQVTMMFWYRQQPGQSLTLIATANQGSEATYESGFVIDKFPISRPNLTFSTLTVSNMSPEDSSIYLCSVQGGGQETQYFGPGTRLLVL.

This chain uses TRBV19 with TRBJ2-6; the match to TRBD1 covers 8 bases. The germline V gene encodes CDR1 LNHDA and CDR2 SQIVND (reference sequence). V shed 7 bases, J shed 2 bases, and the junction held 10 bases outside the gene matches. The CDR3 runs 17 residues. CDR3 in amino acids: CASKGQGFFAGANVLTF. The DNA of the CDR3 is TGTGCCAGTAAAGGACAGGGATTTTTTGCTGGGGCCAACGTCCTGACTTTC. Full variable domain (remainder filled in from reference TRBV19 and TRBJ2-6): DGGITQSPKYLFRKEGQNVTLSCEQNLNHDAMYWYRQDPGQGLRLIYYSQIVNDFQKGDIAEGYSVSREKKESFPLTVTSAQKNPTAFYLCASKGQGFFAGANVLTFGAGSRLTVL.

This chain uses TRBV20-1 with TRBJ2-7; D is unclear. CDR1 and CDR2 (germline): DFQATT, SNEGSKA (reference sequence). CDR3 length equals 11 residues. Trimming shortened V by 5 bases and J by 0 bases, and 5 bases separated the two germline ends. The CDR3 coding sequence is TGCAGTGCTCCGAGCTCCTACGAGCAGTACTTC. The encoded protein is CSAPSSYEQYF.

V gene TRBV11-1 combines with J gene TRBJ2-1; 9 nucleotides line up with TRBD2. Unmatched junction bases numbered 18, after V lost 5 bases and J lost 4 bases. Germline CDR1 is SGHAT and CDR2 is FQDESV (reference sequence). The CDR3 spans 19 residues. This chain's CDR3 is CASSLLGTGGRGVYNEQFF. For the CDR3, the DNA is TGTGCCAGCAGCCTTCTGGGTACTGGCGGGAGGGGGGTTTACAATGAGCAGTTCTTC.